This entry lists 9 T cell receptor beta chains sequenced from one sample in a study of OX40 agonist ivuxolimab in advanced cancers. Produced via immunoSEQ multiplex PCR; TCRdb's table is partial and in-frame only. The sample consists of some 130,000 clones, approximately 90% of them appearing once. This specimen consisted of CD4+ or CD8+ T cells sorted from blood, obtained in a trial of the OX40 agonist ivuxolimab. The receptors were gathered from an adult with an advanced solid tumor such as melanoma, head and neck, liver or kidney cancer.

The rearrangement joins TRBV19 to TRBJ1-3; 7 bases line up with TRBD1. The germline V gene has CDR1 LNHDA and CDR2 SQIVND (reference sequence). Unmatched junction bases numbered 7, after V lost 5 bases and J lost 0 bases. The CDR3 consists of 16 residues. CDR3 sequence reads: CASSPGQLLSGNTIYF. In DNA form, the CDR3 reads TGTGCCAGTAGTCCGGGACAGCTTCTCTCTGGAAACACCATATATTTT.

The chain is built from TRBV6-1 and TRBJ1-3; a possible D gene is TRBD1 (5 bases). The V gene's germline CDR1 is MNHNS and CDR2 SASEGT. There are 16 residues in the CDR3. Trimming pared 3 bases from V and 0 bases from J, leaving 12 bases between. The CDR3 reads CASSEAGGTSGNTIYF. The CDR3 DNA reads as TGTGCCAGCAGTGAGGCCGGAGGGACCTCTGGAAACACCATATATTTT.

This chain connects TRBV11-2 to TRBJ2-3; tentatively, D is TRBD1 (6 bases). The germline V gene has CDR1 SGHAT and CDR2 FQNNGV. The CDR3 consists of 14 residues. With 5 bases removed from V and 2 bases from J, the gap between germline ends came to 11 bases. The CDR3 DNA reads as TGTGCCAGCAGCCGTGCAGGGGCCACAGATACGCAGTATTTT. Translated, it gives CASSRAGATDTQYF.

J is TRBJ2-2 and V is TRBV28, with D uncertain. Germline CDR1 reads MDHEN; CDR2 reads SYDVKM. The CDR3 has 14 residues. V lost 3 bases and J 4 bases, leaving 9 bases between the germline ends. This CDR3 is CASSFVGSTGELFF. The DNA for the CDR3 is TGTGCCAGCAGTTTCGTCGGGTCCACCGGGGAGCTGTTTTTT.

The V call is TRBV6-5, the J call TRBJ1-2; D gene unclear. V was trimmed by 5 bases and J by 2 bases, leaving 12 bases between them. The CDR3 is made up of 14 amino acids. The germline gives CDR1 MNHEY, CDR2 SVGAGI. CDR3 residues: CASSRSGPNYGYTF. CDR3 bases: TGTGCCAGCAGTCGATCCGGCCCCAACTATGGCTACACCTTC.

The CDR3 loop is CASSPGGPPGELFF. The CDR3 bases are TGTGCCAGCAGCCCCGGGGGGCCCCCCGGGGAGCTGTTTTTT. V and J are TRBV5-4 and TRBJ2-2; maybe TRBD2 (7 bases). The length of the CDR3 is 14 residues. Germline CDR1 and CDR2: SGHNT and YYREEE (reference sequence). The germline V and J ends were trimmed by 4 bases and 6 bases, with 13 bases remaining between them.

The gene calls are TRBV7-2 and TRBJ1-2, with D perhaps TRBD1 (5 bases). V lost 5 bases to trimming and J lost 7 bases, with 11 bases between them. The V gene's germline CDR1 is SGHTA and CDR2 FQGNSA. The CDR3 loop spans 12 amino acids. CDR3: CASSPTGRGYTF. The DNA for the CDR3 is TGTGCCAGCAGCCCGACGGGACGTGGCTACACCTTC.

The chain carries TRBV28 and TRBJ2-1, with D unclear. Trimming left V 5 bases short and J 7 bases short, with 9 bases between. This CDR3 comprises 12 residues. Germline V gene lookup returns CDR1 MDHEN and CDR2 SYDVKM. The CDR3 region is CASSPPRNEQFF. The CDR3 DNA reads TGTGCCAGCAGTCCTCCACGTAATGAGCAGTTCTTC.

The chain recombines TRBV18 with TRBJ1-3; D ambiguous. With 10 bases removed from V and 2 bases from J, the gap between germline ends came to 15 bases. Germline loops: CDR1 KGHSH, CDR2 LQKENI. The length of the CDR3 is 14 residues. Written as DNA, the CDR3 is TGTGCCACCACGCTGGGGAGCGCTGGAAACACCATATATTTT. Translation gives CATTLGSAGNTIYF.